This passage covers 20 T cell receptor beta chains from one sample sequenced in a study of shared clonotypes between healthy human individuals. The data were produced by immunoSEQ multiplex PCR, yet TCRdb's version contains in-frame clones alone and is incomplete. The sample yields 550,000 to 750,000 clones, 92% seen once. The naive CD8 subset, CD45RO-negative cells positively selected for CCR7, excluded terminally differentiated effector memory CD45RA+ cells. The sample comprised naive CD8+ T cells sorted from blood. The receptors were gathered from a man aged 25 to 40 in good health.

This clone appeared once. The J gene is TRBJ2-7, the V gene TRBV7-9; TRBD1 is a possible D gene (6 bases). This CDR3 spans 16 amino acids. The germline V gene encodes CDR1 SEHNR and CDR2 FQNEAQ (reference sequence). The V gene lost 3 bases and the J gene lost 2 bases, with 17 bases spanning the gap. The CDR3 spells CASSFPTGEEPYEQYF. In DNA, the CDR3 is TGTGCCAGCAGCTTTCCGACAGGTGAGGAACCCTACGAGCAGTACTTC.

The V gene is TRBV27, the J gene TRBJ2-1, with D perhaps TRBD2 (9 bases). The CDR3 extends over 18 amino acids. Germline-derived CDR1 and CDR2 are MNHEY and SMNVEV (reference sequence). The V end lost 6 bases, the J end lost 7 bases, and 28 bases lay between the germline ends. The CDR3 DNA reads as TGTGCCAGCAGACCCGGGACAGGTTCGCGGGAGGGCCGAAATGAGCAGTTCTTC. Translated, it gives CASRPGTGSREGRNEQFF.

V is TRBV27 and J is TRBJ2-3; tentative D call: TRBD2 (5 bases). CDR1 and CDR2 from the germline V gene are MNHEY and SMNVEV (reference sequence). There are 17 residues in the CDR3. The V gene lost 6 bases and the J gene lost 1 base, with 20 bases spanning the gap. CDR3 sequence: CASSPGGGPIRTDTQYF. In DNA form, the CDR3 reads TGTGCCAGCAGCCCCGGCGGCGGGCCGATTCGCACAGATACGCAGTATTTT.

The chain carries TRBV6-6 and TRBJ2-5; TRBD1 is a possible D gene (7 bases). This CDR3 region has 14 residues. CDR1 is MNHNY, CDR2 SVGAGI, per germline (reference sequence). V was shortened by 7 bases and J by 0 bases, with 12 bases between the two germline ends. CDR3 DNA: TGTGCCAGCACCTCAGGGGGGTACCAAGAGACCCAGTACTTC. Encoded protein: CASTSGGYQETQYF.

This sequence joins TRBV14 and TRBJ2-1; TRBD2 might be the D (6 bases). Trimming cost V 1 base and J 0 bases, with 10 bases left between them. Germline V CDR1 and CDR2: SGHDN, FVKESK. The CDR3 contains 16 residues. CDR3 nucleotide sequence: TGTGCCAGCAGCCAAGTGGACGGGAGCTCCTACAATGAGCAGTTCTTC. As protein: CASSQVDGSSYNEQFF.

CDR3 bases: TGTGCCAGCAGTGAAGTCACAGGGTCGATAGAGCAGTACTTC. Translation: CASSEVTGSIEQYF. This chain connects TRBV6-1 to TRBJ2-7, with D possibly being TRBD1 (6 bases). Trimming cost V 1 base and J 7 bases, with 14 bases left between them. This CDR3 has 14 residues. CDR1 and CDR2 from the germline V gene are MNHNS and SASEGT.

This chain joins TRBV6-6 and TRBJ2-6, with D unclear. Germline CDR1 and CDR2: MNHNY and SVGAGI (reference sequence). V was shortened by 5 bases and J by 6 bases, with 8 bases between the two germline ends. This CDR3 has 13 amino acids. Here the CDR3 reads CASSHLTANVLTF. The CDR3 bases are TGTGCCAGCAGTCACCTCACGGCCAACGTCCTGACTTTC.

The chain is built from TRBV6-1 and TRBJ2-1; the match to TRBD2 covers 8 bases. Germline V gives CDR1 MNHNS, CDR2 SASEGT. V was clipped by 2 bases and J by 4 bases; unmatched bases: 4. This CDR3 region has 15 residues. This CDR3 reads CASSEYGRVYNEQFF. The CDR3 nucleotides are TGTGCCAGCAGTGAATACGGGAGGGTGTACAATGAGCAGTTCTTC.

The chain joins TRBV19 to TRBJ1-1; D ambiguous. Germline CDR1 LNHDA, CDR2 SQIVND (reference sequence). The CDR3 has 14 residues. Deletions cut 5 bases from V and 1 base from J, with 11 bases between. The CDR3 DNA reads TGTGCCAGTAGTCCCTGGACCGGGAACACTGAAGCTTTCTTT. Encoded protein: CASSPWTGNTEAFF.

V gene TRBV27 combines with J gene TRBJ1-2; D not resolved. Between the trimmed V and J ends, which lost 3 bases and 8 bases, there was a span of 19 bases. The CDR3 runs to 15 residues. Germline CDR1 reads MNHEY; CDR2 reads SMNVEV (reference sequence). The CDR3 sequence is CASSFSSRGGEGYTF. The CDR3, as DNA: TGTGCCAGCAGTTTTAGCTCGCGCGGTGGTGAAGGCTACACCTTC.

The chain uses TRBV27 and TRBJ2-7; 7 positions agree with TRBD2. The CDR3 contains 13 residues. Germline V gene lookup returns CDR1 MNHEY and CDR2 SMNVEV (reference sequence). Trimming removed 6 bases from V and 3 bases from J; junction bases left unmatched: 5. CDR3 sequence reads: CASSHGLDYEQYF. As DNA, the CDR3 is TGTGCCAGCAGCCACGGACTAGACTACGAGCAGTACTTC.

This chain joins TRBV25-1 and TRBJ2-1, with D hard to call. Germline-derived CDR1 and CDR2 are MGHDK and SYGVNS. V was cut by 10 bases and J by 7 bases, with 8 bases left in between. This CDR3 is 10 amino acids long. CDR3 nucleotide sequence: TGTGCCACCTCCGTGAATGAGCAGTTCTTC. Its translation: CATSVNEQFF.

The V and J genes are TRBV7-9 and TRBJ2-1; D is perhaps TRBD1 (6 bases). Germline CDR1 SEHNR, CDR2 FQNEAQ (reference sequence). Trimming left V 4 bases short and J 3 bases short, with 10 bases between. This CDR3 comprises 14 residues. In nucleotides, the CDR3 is TGTGCCAGCAGCTCGAACAGGGACTACAATGAGCAGTTCTTC. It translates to CASSSNRDYNEQFF.

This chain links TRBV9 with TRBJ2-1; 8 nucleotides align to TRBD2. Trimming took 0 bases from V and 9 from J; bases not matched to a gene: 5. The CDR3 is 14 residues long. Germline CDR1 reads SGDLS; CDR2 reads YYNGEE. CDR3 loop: CASSVGTSLSEQFF. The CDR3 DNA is TGTGCCAGCAGCGTAGGGACTAGCCTGAGTGAGCAGTTCTTC.

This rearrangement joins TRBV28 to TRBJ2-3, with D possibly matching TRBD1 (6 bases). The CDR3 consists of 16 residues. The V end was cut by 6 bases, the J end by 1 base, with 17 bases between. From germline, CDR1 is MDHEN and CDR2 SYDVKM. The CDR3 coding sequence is TGTGCCAGCAGCCAGGGACACCGGGTAGGCACAGATACGCAGTATTTT. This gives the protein CASSQGHRVGTDTQYF.

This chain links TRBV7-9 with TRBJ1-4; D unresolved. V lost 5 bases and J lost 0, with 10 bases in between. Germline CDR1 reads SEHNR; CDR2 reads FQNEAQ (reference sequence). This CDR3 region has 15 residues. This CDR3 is CASSAQSATNEKLFF. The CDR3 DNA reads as TGTGCCAGCAGCGCCCAGAGTGCAACTAATGAAAAACTGTTTTTT.

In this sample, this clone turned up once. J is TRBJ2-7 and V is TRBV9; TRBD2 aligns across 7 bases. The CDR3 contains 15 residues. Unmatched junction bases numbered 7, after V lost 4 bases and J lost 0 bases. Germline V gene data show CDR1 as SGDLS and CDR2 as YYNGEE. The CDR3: CASSPSGAISYEQYF. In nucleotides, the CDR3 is TGTGCCAGCAGCCCCAGCGGGGCGATCTCCTACGAGCAGTACTTC.

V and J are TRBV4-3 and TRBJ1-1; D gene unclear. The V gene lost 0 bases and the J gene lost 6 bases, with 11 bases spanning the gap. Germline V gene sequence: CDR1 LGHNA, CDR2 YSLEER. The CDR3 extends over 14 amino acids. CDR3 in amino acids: CASSQDPEAAEAFF. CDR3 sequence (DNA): TGCGCCAGCAGCCAAGATCCGGAGGCGGCTGAAGCTTTCTTT.

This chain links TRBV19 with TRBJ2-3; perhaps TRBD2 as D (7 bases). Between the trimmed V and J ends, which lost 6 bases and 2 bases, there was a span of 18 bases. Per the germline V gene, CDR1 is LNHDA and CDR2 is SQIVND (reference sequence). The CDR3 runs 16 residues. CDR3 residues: CASRLTGGHPTDTQYF. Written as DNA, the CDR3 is TGTGCCAGTAGATTAACGGGGGGACACCCCACAGATACGCAGTATTTT. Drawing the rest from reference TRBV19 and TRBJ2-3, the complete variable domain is DGGITQSPKYLFRKEGQNVTLSCEQNLNHDAMYWYRQDPGQGLRLIYYSQIVNDFQKGDIAEGYSVSREKKESFPLTVTSAQKNPTAFYLCASRLTGGHPTDTQYFGPGTRLTVL.

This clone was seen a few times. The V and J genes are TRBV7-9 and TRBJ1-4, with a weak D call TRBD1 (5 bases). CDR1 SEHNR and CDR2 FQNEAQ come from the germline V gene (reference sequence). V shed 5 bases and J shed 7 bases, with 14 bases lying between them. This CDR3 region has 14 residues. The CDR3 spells CASSPGTRGEKLFF. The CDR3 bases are TGTGCCAGCAGCCCGGGGACCCGGGGTGAAAAACTGTTTTTT. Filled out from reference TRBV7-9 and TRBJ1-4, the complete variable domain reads DTGVSQNPRHKITKRGQNVTFRCDPISEHNRLYWYRQTLGQGPEFLTYFQNEAQLEKSRLLSDRFSAERPKGSFSTLEIQRTEQGDSAMYLCASSPGTRGEKLFFGSGTQLSVL.